The source of this TCR beta chain is a study of blood T cell repertoires in COVID-19. Study in general: Researchers got acute and convalescent COVID-19 samples from the United States, Italy and Spain. The cDNA or gDNA used as material had been derived from T cells, B-cell-depleted T cells, or PBMCs.

Authors' data handling: Amplification with reference gene primers provided the estimates of nucleated cell counts. Repertoires were generated with immunoSEQ multiplex PCR, while TCRdb's copy carries only in-frame clones and drops some. For V, J and clone size, that table is used; D and trimming come from the DNA. Of about 150,000 clones in the sample, roughly 84% were seen once. The CDR3 runs 11 residues. With 5 bases removed from V and 8 bases from J, the gap between germline ends came to 9 bases. CDR1 SGHTA and CDR2 FQGNSA come from the germline V gene. V and J are TRBV7-2 and TRBJ1-1; perhaps TRBD1 as D (6 bases). Sequencing input: peripheral blood. This clonotype was sampled from a human donor in a cohort sampled during active COVID-19. The CDR3 loop is CASSPGQEAFF. As DNA, the CDR3 is TGTGCCAGCAGCCCAGGACAGGAAGCTTTCTTT.